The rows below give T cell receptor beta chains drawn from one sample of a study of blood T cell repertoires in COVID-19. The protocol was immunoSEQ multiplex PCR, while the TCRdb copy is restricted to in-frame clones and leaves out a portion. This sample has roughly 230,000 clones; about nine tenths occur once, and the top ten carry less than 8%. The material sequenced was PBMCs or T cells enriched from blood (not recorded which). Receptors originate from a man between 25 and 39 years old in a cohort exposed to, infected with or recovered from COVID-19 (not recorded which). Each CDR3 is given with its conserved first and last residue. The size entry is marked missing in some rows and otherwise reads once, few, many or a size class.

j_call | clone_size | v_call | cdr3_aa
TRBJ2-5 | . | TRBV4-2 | CASSNSFGTSGVQETQYF
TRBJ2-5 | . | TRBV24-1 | CATSDFQAGGRQETQYF
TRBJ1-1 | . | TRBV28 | CATLRPVRGTEAFF
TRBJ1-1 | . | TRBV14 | CASSPGGNTEAFF
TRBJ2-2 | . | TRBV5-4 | CASSLSPPGMRDRRELFF
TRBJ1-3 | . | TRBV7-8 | CASSGALNPGNTIYF
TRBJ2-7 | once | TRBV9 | CASSRVGSGLSYEQYF
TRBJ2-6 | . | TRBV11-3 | CASSPGGFSGANVLTF
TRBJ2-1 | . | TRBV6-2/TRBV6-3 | CASSQGNEQFF
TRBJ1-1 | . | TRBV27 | CASSRDRGGGEAFF
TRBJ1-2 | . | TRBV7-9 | CASTGERANYGYTF
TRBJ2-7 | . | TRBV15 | CATSRDLSLDIYEQYF
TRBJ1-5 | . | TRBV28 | CASSLAGGGRQPQHF
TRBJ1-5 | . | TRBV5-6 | CASSLSMAPEPQHF
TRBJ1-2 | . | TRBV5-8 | CASSLARGSSRHYGYTF
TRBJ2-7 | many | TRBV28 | CASSLGGVLSYEQYF
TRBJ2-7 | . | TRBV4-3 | CASSQDHGTSGGYEQYF
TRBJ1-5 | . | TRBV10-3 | CAISGISGNQPQHF
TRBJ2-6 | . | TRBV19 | CASSSQGKGANVLTF
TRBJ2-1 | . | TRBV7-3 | CASSLTTSAYSYNEQFF
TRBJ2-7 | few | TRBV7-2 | CASSLGLAGGPYEQYF
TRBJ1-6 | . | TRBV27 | CASSRQGASSPLHF
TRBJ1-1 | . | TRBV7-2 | CASSSQGTANTEAFF
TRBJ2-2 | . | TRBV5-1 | CASSAGQTTGELFF
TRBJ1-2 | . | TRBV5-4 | CASSLRDTENRPYGYTF
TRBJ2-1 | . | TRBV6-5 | CASSVAGATYNEQFF
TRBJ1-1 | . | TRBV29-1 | CSVQKTGSATEAFF
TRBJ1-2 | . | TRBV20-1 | CSASQAGYNYGYTF
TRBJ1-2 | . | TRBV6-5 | CASSFRSNYGYTF
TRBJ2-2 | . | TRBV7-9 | CASSTKLVNTGELFF
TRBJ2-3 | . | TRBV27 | CASSLGIGRQGLAGLYTQYF
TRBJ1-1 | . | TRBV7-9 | CASSTTAMNTEAFF
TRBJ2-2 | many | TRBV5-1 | CASSLGLAGATGELFF
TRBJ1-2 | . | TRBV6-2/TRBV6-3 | CASSLTDRANYGYTF
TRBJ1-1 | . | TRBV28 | CASSFLDSPPSEAFF
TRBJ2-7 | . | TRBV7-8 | CASGSGTSGEGGYHEQYF
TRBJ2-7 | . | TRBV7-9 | CASSIQAEQYF
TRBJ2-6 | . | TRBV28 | CASSLYQGSGANVLTF
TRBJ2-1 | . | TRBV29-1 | CSALTWGQNNEQFF
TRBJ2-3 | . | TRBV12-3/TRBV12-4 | CASRRSGTDTQYF
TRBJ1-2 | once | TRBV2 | CASTFEDFYGYTF
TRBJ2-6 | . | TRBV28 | CASSLRTGISLREANVLTF
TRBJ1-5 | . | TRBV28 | CASSRQQGNQPQHF
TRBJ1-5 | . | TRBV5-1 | CASSLTGFNQPQHF
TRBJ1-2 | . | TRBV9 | CASSGKDRVGTVDGYTF
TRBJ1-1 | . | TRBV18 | CASSLEWGEFNQAFF
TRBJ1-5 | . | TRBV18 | CASKRDTNQPQHF
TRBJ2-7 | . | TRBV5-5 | CASSLIGAPYEQYF
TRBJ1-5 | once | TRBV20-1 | CSASRGVGQPQHF
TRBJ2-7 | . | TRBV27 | CASSTWDRIGEQYF
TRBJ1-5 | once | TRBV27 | CASTPTGGGGNQPQHF
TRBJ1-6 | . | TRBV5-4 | CASSSDRAGSYNSPLHF
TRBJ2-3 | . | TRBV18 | CASSSQGRVLDTQYF
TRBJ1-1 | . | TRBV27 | CASSPQTGQGMNTEAFF
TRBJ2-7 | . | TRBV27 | CASSFRGGEQYF
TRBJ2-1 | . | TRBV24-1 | CATRGTGLGNEQFF